A selection of T cell receptor beta chains follows, all from one sample in a study of T cell repertoires in cytomegalovirus infection. TCRdb re-analysed the reads in MiXCR, keeping a single row per CDR3 protein. The sample lists about 770,000 distinct CDR3 sequences; 25% to 30% were seen once. Their antigen targets remain unknown. The material was cultured CD8+ T cells from PBMCs, obtained from culture after CMV antigen stimulation. All receptors derive from a human donor in good health (CMV status not recorded). Some clones in this sample may be carry-over from other donors' samples. CDR3s include the opening cysteine and the closing phenylalanine or tryptophan. D genes are given only for firm matches. Clone size appears in some rows only: once, few, many, or a class for an expanded clone.

d_call j_call v_call clone_size cdr3_nt cdr3_aa
NA TRBJ1-2 TRBV7-6 NA TGTGCCAGCAGCTTAGAGTACAGGGGCTACACCTTC CASSLEYRGYTF
NA TRBJ1-2 TRBV7-9 few TGTGCCAGCAGCTTACCGCAGTATGGCTACACCTTC CASSLPQYGYTF
NA TRBJ1-4 TRBV7-6 NA TGTGCCAGCAGCTCCTACTCGGCAGGGAGGACAGATGAAAAACTGTTTTTT CASSSYSAGRTDEKLFF
TRBD1 TRBJ2-7 TRBV7-8 few TGTGCCAGCAGCCCGGGACAGGGGACGGAGCAGTACTTC CASSPGQGTEQYF
TRBD1 TRBJ1-2 TRBV27 NA TGTGCCAGCAGTTTGGCGACAGGGCTATTTTCTGGCTACACCTTC CASSLATGLFSGYTF
NA TRBJ2-5 TRBV2 NA TGTGCCTGCCAATCAGGGCAAGAGACCCAGTACTTC CACQSGQETQYF
TRBD1 TRBJ2-3 TRBV20-1 NA TGCAGCCACCCGGGACAGGGGGTTGATACGCAGTATTTT CSHPGQGVDTQYF
TRBD1 TRBJ1-5 TRBV4-1 few TGCGCCAGCAGCCAAGTTGGGACAGGGAGCAATCAGCCCCAGCATTTT CASSQVGTGSNQPQHF
NA TRBJ1-6 TRBV20-1 NA TGCAGTGCTAGAGTCGGGGCGGAGGAAGGCTTT CSARVGAEEGF
TRBD1 TRBJ2-5 TRBV29-1 NA TGCAGCGTTGAAGATTCGGACAGGGGGCGTGAGGGCCAGTACTTC CSVEDSDRGREGQYF
NA TRBJ2-1 TRBV13 NA TGTGCCAGCAGCTTAGGGGTCCGGGGGCGGGAAAATGAGCAGTTCTTC CASSLGVRGRENEQFF
NA TRBJ2-7 TRBV13 NA TGTGCCAGCAGCTTAGGTCAATACGAGCAGTACTTC CASSLGQYEQYF
TRBD2 TRBJ2-1 TRBV4-1 NA TGCGCCAGCAGCCAAGCCCTGGGACTAGCGGGGGATGAGCAGTTCTTC CASSQALGLAGDEQFF
NA TRBJ2-2 TRBV12-3/TRBV12-4 few TGTGCCAGTTCAGGGGAAGGCGGGGAGCTGTTTTTT CASSGEGGELFF
NA TRBJ1-4 TRBV28 few TGTGCCAGCAGTTTACGGGTCACAACTAATGAAAAACTGTTTTTT CASSLRVTTNEKLFF
NA TRBJ2-7 TRBV19 few TGTGCCAGTAGTTTCAGTAAAACCTACGAGCAGTACTTC CASSFSKTYEQYF
TRBD2 TRBJ2-3 TRBV6-1 many TGTGCCAGCAGTGAACTGCGGGGGGGCGCGGTTTCAAGCACAGATACGCAGTATTTT CASSELRGGAVSSTDTQYF
TRBD1 TRBJ2-5 TRBV7-8 NA TGTGCCAGCAGCCGGGGACAGCTTCAAGAGACCCAGTACTTC CASSRGQLQETQYF
NA TRBJ1-2 TRBV15 NA TGTGCCACCAGCCACCGACAAGCAGGCCACCATGGCTACACCTTC CATSHRQAGHHGYTF
NA TRBJ2-1 TRBV7-6 few TGTGCCAGCAGCAAAACCGGGGGCCAATACAATGAGCAGTTCTTC CASSKTGGQYNEQFF
TRBD1 TRBJ1-2 TRBV27 NA TGTGCCAGCAGTTTTGATCAGGGGGACTATGGCTACACCTTC CASSFDQGDYGYTF
NA TRBJ2-5 TRBV29-1 few TGCAGCGTCCAAACCGGGGAGACCCAGTACTTC CSVQTGETQYF
NA TRBJ2-1 TRBV18 NA TGTGCCAGCTCACCAAACAGGGCCATAGATGAGCAGTTCTTC CASSPNRAIDEQFF
TRBD2 TRBJ2-3 TRBV13 NA TGTGCCAGCAGCGGAGGGGTTAGCGGGGACACAGATACGCAGTATTTT CASSGGVSGDTDTQYF
NA TRBJ2-1 TRBV5-4 NA TGTGCCAGCAGCTTGGTATTCTCGAGCTCCTACAATGAGCAGTTCTTC CASSLVFSSSYNEQFF
NA TRBJ1-1 TRBV4-1 few TGCGCCAGCAGCCAAGTCTGGGCAGAGAACACTGAAGCTTTCTTT CASSQVWAENTEAFF
NA TRBJ1-1 TRBV11-2 few TGTGCCAGCAGCTTAGGGGGCGAGTATGAAGCTTTCTTT CASSLGGEYEAFF